This T cell receptor beta chain was captured by sequencing in a study of neurological immune-mediated disorders. Germline trimming cut 4 bases from V and 7 bases from J; bases unmatched to any gene: 10. Germline values: CDR1 SGHVS, CDR2 FQNEAQ. This CDR3 is built from 14 residues. This clonotype was seen at least ten times. In each sequencing run, over 170 million TCR-beta sequences were generated from 15-18 subjects. TCRdb ran MiXCR on the 5' RACE reads and lists one entry per CDR3 protein. This table has tens of thousands of distinct CDR3 sequences, 10% to 13% appearing once. The source of this sequence is a man between 40 and 49 years old in good health. Sequencing input: PBMCs. The J gene is TRBJ2-7, the V gene TRBV7-8; 7 bases align to TRBD1. The CDR3 nucleotides read TGTGCCAGCAGCTATCGAAAGGGGGCGTGGGAGCAGTACTTC. Residues: CASSYRKGAWEQYF.